The 28 T cell receptor beta chains below all came from one sample that was sequenced in a study of blood T cell repertoires in COVID-19. Assay: immunoSEQ multiplex PCR; the TCRdb copy retains only in-frame clones and omits some. The sample consists of approximately 210,000 clones, 80% of them appearing once. Sample: peripheral blood. The receptors were gathered from a human donor in a cohort sampled during active COVID-19.

V and J are TRBV28 and TRBJ2-3; weak D call: TRBD1 (5 bases). The germline V gene has CDR1 MDHEN and CDR2 SYDVKM. This CDR3 is built from 15 residues. Trimming cost V 3 bases and J 2 bases, with 12 bases left between them. CDR3 region: CASSFGQGLTDTQYF. The CDR3 DNA reads TGTGCCAGCAGTTTTGGTCAGGGCCTCACAGATACGCAGTATTTT. The variable domain in full, with the rest retrieved from reference TRBV28 and TRBJ2-3, is DVKVTQSSRYLVKRTGEKVFLECVQDMDHENMFWYRQDPGLGLRLIYFSYDVKMKEKGDIPEGYSVSREKKERFSLILESASTNQTSMYLCASSFGQGLTDTQYFGPGTRLTVL.

V gene TRBV5-4 combines with J gene TRBJ1-1, with TRBD1 matching 7 bases. CDR1 and CDR2 from the germline V gene are SGHNT and YYREEE (reference sequence). The trim removed 5 bases at V and 3 bases at J, leaving 7 bases unmatched. The CDR3 length is 14 residues. The CDR3 sequence is CASSPTQGYTEAFF. As DNA, the CDR3 is TGTGCCAGCAGTCCGACACAGGGGTACACTGAAGCTTTCTTT.

The gene calls are TRBV19 and TRBJ2-4; D is uncertain. The CDR3 contains 14 residues. Germline values: CDR1 LNHDA, CDR2 SQIVND (reference sequence). Trimming took 1 base from V and 1 from J, leaving 5 bases between them. The CDR3 DNA reads TGTGCCAGTAGTATAGCCTCCGCCAAAAACATTCAGTACTTC. It translates to CASSIASAKNIQYF.

This chain joins TRBV6-2 or TRBV6-3 and TRBJ1-4; 7 nucleotides match TRBD1. Unmatched junction bases numbered 3, after V lost 6 bases and J lost 2 bases. The CDR3 consists of 14 residues. CDR1 is MNHEY, CDR2 SVGEGT, per germline. The CDR3 DNA reads as TGTGCCAGCAGCCCGACAGGGACTAATGAAAAACTGTTTTTT. This sequence encodes CASSPTGTNEKLFF.

The V call is TRBV9, the J call TRBJ2-1; maybe TRBD2 (6 bases). CDR3 size: 15 residues. The V gene's germline CDR1 is SGDLS and CDR2 YYNGEE. The ends were cut back, 0 bases at V and 4 bases at J, with 11 bases in the middle. DNA for the CDR3: TGTGCCAGCAGCGTAGGCGGGATAGGGTACAATGAGCAGTTCTTC. Its protein is CASSVGGIGYNEQFF.

The chain recombines TRBV4-1 with TRBJ2-7; TRBD2 matches 7 bases. CDR1 MGHRA and CDR2 YSYEKL come from the germline V gene. V shed 4 bases, J shed 5 bases, and the junction held 11 bases outside the gene matches. The CDR3 is 15 residues long. The CDR3 sequence: CASSRADGGVDEQYF. The CDR3 DNA reads TGCGCCAGCAGCCGCGCGGATGGGGGGGTCGACGAGCAGTACTTC.

This chain links TRBV6-5 with TRBJ2-7; tentatively, D is TRBD2 (6 bases). V lost 11 bases and J 0 bases, leaving 11 bases between the germline ends. CDR1 is MNHEY and CDR2 is SVGAGI in the germline V gene. The CDR3 loop spans 12 amino acids. The CDR3 DNA reads TGTGCCGCGGGGCGACGCTCCTACGAGCAGTACTTC. This translates into CAAGRRSYEQYF.

The rearrangement links TRBV11-2 to TRBJ2-7; D may be TRBD2 (6 bases). The V and J ends lost 5 bases and 0 bases respectively, with 14 bases between them. Germline-derived CDR1 and CDR2 are SGHAT and FQNNGV. The CDR3 totals 15 residues. The CDR3 DNA reads TGTGCCAGCAGCCCTTGGGACTCTCTCTCCTACGAGCAGTACTTC. Encoded protein: CASSPWDSLSYEQYF.

V gene TRBV11-2 combines with J gene TRBJ2-1; 12 nucleotides line up with TRBD2. Germline-derived CDR1 and CDR2 are SGHAT and FQNNGV. The CDR3 runs to 17 residues. J lost 7 bases, V lost 3 bases, and 10 bases had no gene match. CDR3 sequence (DNA): TGTGCCAGCAGCTTCAGACTAGCGGGAGTCGTTGGGAATGAGCAGTTCTTC. This codes for CASSFRLAGVVGNEQFF. Full variable domain (outside the CDR3, taken from reference TRBV11-2 and TRBJ2-1): EAGVAQSPRYKIIEKRQSVAFWCNPISGHATLYWYQQILGQGPKLLIQFQNNGVVDDSQLPKDRFSAERLKGVDSTLKIQPAKLEDSAVYLCASSFRLAGVVGNEQFFGPGTRLTVL.

The chain uses TRBV4-1 and TRBJ1-4; the D is unclear. From germline, CDR1 is MGHRA and CDR2 YSYEKL. The CDR3 runs 15 residues. Trimming shortened V by 1 base and J by 3 bases, and 9 bases separated the two germline ends. The CDR3 region has the DNA TGCGCCAGCAGCCAAGCCGCACTGCCTAATGAAAAACTGTTTTTT. Residues: CASSQAALPNEKLFF.

DNA for the CDR3: TGTGCCAGTAGTACTAGCGGAAACACAGATACGCAGTATTTT. Translation: CASSTSGNTDTQYF. The chain has TRBV19 and TRBJ2-3, with 7 positions matching TRBD2. This CDR3 region has 14 residues. Per germline, CDR1 LNHDA and CDR2 SQIVND (reference sequence). V trimming: 4 bases; J trimming: 2 bases; junction bases outside the gene matches: 3.

This chain joins TRBV7-2 and TRBJ2-5; 13 bases map to TRBD2. Germline V lookup: CDR1 SGHTA, CDR2 FQGNSA. CDR3 size: 14 residues. J gave up 4 bases and V 5 bases, and 1 base lay outside the gene matches. The CDR3 protein is CASSGLAGVETQYF. The CDR3 DNA is TGTGCCAGCAGCGGACTAGCGGGAGTAGAGACCCAGTACTTC.

The chain combines TRBV9 with TRBJ1-1; a weak D match, TRBD1 (6 bases). Germline CDR1 reads SGDLS; CDR2 reads YYNGEE. There are 15 residues in the CDR3. V was cut by 0 bases and J by 0 bases, with 9 bases left in between. The CDR3 sequence is CASSVGTAVNTEAFF. The CDR3 bases are TGTGCCAGCAGCGTAGGGACAGCCGTGAACACTGAAGCTTTCTTT.

The rearrangement uses TRBV19 and TRBJ2-7; the match to TRBD2 covers 7 bases. CDR3 length equals 14 residues. The junction had 11 bases not matched to a gene; V was cut back by 9 bases and J by 3 bases. From germline, CDR1 is LNHDA and CDR2 SQIVND (reference sequence). The CDR3 nucleotides are TGTGCCAGCAAAGTGGGGAGGGGCAGCTACGAGCAGTACTTC. Translation: CASKVGRGSYEQYF.

This chain uses TRBV2 with TRBJ2-7; D possibly corresponds to TRBD1 (7 bases). This CDR3 is 16 amino acids long. Germline CDR1 reads SNHLY; CDR2 reads FYNNEI. Trimming took 1 base from V and 5 from J, leaving 18 bases between them. Here the CDR3 DNA reads TGTGCCAGCAGTGAAGGTGAAGGAGGGGGCCGAGACGAGCAGTACTTC. Residues: CASSEGEGGGRDEQYF.

The J gene is TRBJ2-2, the V gene TRBV27; D not certain. V dropped 5 bases and J dropped 4 bases, with 8 bases sitting between them. CDR3 length: 13 amino acids. The germline CDR1 and CDR2 sequences are MNHEY and SMNVEV (reference sequence). The CDR3 DNA sequence: TGTGCCAGCAGTCGTCTCAGCACCGGGGAGCTGTTTTTT. Protein: CASSRLSTGELFF.

The rearrangement links TRBV6-6 to TRBJ2-2; 12 bases fit TRBD2. The CDR3 length is 15 residues. Germline trimming cut 4 bases from V and 5 bases from J; bases unmatched to any gene: 2. The germline gives CDR1 MNHNY, CDR2 SVGAGI (reference sequence). This CDR3 is CASSSGLAGTGELFF. In DNA form, the CDR3 reads TGTGCCAGCAGTTCCGGACTAGCGGGAACCGGGGAGCTGTTTTTT.

This clone turned up a few times. The CDR3 nucleotides are TGTGCCAGCAGCCAGACGGACAGGAGCTCCTACGAGCAGTACTTC. It is translated as CASSQTDRSSYEQYF. The genes are TRBV4-2 and TRBJ2-7; 7 bases line up with TRBD1. Germline CDR1 reads LGHNA; CDR2 reads YNFKEQ. CDR3 size: 15 residues. The V and J ends lost 3 bases and 0 bases, in that order; junction bases with no gene match: 5.

The chain is built from TRBV3-1 (or the pseudogene TRBV3-2) and TRBJ1-1; D may be TRBD1 (6 bases). CDR3 size: 15 residues. CDR1 and CDR2 (germline): LGHDT, YNNKEL (reference sequence). The V end was cut by 2 bases, the J end by 11 bases, with 21 bases between. The CDR3 protein is CASSQNRAGMGDAFF. The CDR3 DNA sequence: TGTGCCAGCAGCCAAAACAGGGCAGGGATGGGTGACGCTTTCTTT.

CDR3 in DNA: TGTGCCAGCAGCCCAGGACAGGGGGGAATGGGCATTCAGTACTTC. Protein sequence: CASSPGQGGMGIQYF. The genes are TRBV9 and TRBJ2-4, with 10 bases identical to TRBD1. This CDR3 spans 15 amino acids. With V trimmed by 4 bases and J by 9 bases, 10 bases remained unmatched. Germline V gene lookup returns CDR1 SGDLS and CDR2 YYNGEE.

This chain joins TRBV7-9 and TRBJ1-1, with D possibly TRBD1 on 6 matching bases. The CDR3 is 14 residues long. Germline V gene lookup returns CDR1 SEHNR and CDR2 FQNEAQ (reference sequence). V shed 5 bases and J shed 0 bases, with 10 bases lying between them. CDR3 coding DNA: TGTGCCAGCAGCCACGGGACATTGAACACTGAAGCTTTCTTT. It yields the protein CASSHGTLNTEAFF.

The V call is TRBV6-1, the J call TRBJ2-7; tentatively, D is TRBD2 (5 bases). The CDR3 loop spans 15 amino acids. V was clipped by 1 base and J by 3 bases, with 13 bases between them. The V gene's germline CDR1 is MNHNS and CDR2 SASEGT. CDR3 region: CASSEEGAGGYEQYF. The CDR3 DNA sequence: TGTGCCAGCAGTGAAGAAGGCGCGGGCGGCTACGAGCAGTACTTC.

The chain recombines TRBV7-8 with TRBJ1-4; no clear D gene. The V gene's germline CDR1 is SGHVS and CDR2 FQNEAQ. V lost 4 bases and J lost 11, with 14 bases in between. The CDR3 loop spans 13 amino acids. The chain's CDR3 is CASSSHSVGKLFF. CDR3 coding DNA: TGTGCCAGCAGCTCACATTCGGTCGGGAAACTGTTTTTT.

This clone appeared once. The chain couples TRBV9 to TRBJ2-1, with a weak D call TRBD2 (6 bases). V dropped 5 bases and J dropped 2 bases, with 14 bases sitting between them. CDR1 and CDR2 from the germline V gene are SGDLS and YYNGEE. The CDR3 consists of 15 residues. The CDR3: CASRPTGLTYNEQFF. CDR3 sequence (DNA): TGTGCCAGCAGACCTACAGGACTAACCTACAATGAGCAGTTCTTC.

The chain carries TRBV28 and TRBJ1-1; possible D gene TRBD1, 6 bases. Trimming removed 7 bases at V and 1 base at J, with 13 bases between. CDR1 and CDR2 from the germline V gene are MDHEN and SYDVKM. The CDR3 sequence is 14 residues long. CDR3 nucleotide sequence: TGTGCCAGCACCTTTACACAGGGGAACACTGAAGCTTTCTTT. It encodes CASTFTQGNTEAFF.

The chain is built from TRBV28 and TRBJ2-2, with 14 bases aligning to TRBD2. V trimming: 6 bases; J trimming: 4 bases; junction bases outside the gene matches: 19. Germline values: CDR1 MDHEN, CDR2 SYDVKM. The CDR3 has 21 amino acids. The CDR3 spells CASSRDGPGLAGVRSTGELFF. CDR3 sequence (DNA): TGTGCCAGCAGCCGGGACGGACCGGGACTAGCGGGAGTTAGGTCCACCGGGGAGCTGTTTTTT.

This clone was observed a few times. V is TRBV4-2 and J is TRBJ1-1, with TRBD1 matching over 8 bases. J lost 2 bases, V lost 4 bases, and 3 bases had no gene match. The CDR3 runs to 14 residues. Germline CDR1 reads LGHNA; CDR2 reads YNFKEQ. The CDR3: CASSPQGANTEAFF. The CDR3, as DNA: TGTGCCAGCAGCCCGCAGGGGGCTAACACTGAAGCTTTCTTT.

The rearrangement uses TRBV11-2 and TRBJ1-5, with 9 bases lining up with TRBD1. This CDR3 is 14 amino acids long. In germline, CDR1 is SGHAT, CDR2 FQNNGV. J gave up 7 bases and V 4 bases, and 5 bases lay outside the gene matches. As DNA, the CDR3 is TGTGCCAGCAGCTCCGGGACAGGGCGCCAGCCCCAGCATTTT. Residues: CASSSGTGRQPQHF.